In its sample, the clone carrying this T cell receptor beta chain was seen a few times. Its specificity is not known. This entry comes from a study of T-cell reconstitution after alpha-beta-depleted transplantation in children. Overall study results and limits: Reportedly, only several hundred clones from non-depleted graft cells drove alpha-beta T-cell counts at about two months. Counts and diversity of T cells one year after transplant came mostly from newly produced T cells. Surviving recipient T cells and intrathymic progenitors accounted for some patients' high TCRbeta diversity at day 60.

Library preparation (for TCRbeta) was performed with unique molecular identifiers. TCRdb called the PCR reads again in MiXCR, with one record for every CDR3 protein. The sample contains some 460,000 distinct CDR3 sequences, roughly 15% of which appear only once. V shed 2 bases and J shed 6 bases, with 8 bases lying between them. This CDR3 comprises 11 residues. Germline loops: CDR1 SQVTM, CDR2 ANQGSEA. This rearrangement joins TRBV29-1 to TRBJ2-7; the D is unclear. This receptor was obtained from a boy younger than two who had a stem cell transplant for Wiskott-Aldrich syndrome, so the T cells may come from the graft donor. The input for sequencing was PBMCs, mostly from graft donor cells, taken 360 days after TCRalphabeta/CD19-depleted stem cell transplant. The CDR3 DNA is TGCAGCGTTGAAACCCCCAGCGAGCAGTACTTC. This sequence encodes CSVETPSEQYF.